The T cell receptor (beta chain) described here comes from a study of blood T cell repertoires in COVID-19. About the research overall: Sources were T cells, B-cell-depleted T cells, or PBMCs; the material itself was cDNA or gDNA.

Study processing details: Estimation of nucleated cell counts relied on the amplification of reference gene primers. Produced via immunoSEQ multiplex PCR; TCRdb's table is partial and in-frame only. The DNA was the basis for D and trimming; V, J and clone size are from that table. The table lists fewer than 200,000 clones, 65% to 85% of them singletons. With 2 bases removed from V and 0 bases from J, the gap between germline ends came to 8 bases. Germline CDR1 reads KGHSH; CDR2 reads LQKENI. The CDR3 loop spans 15 amino acids. Sequenced sample: peripheral blood. This TCR was sampled from a woman aged 70-85 years who had recovered from COVID-19. The V gene is TRBV18, the J gene TRBJ1-3, with unresolved D. The CDR3 DNA reads TGTGCCAGCTCACCAAGGGAGATCTCTGGAAACACCATATATTTT. Protein sequence: CASSPREISGNTIYF.